This is a list of T cell receptor beta chains from one sample in a study of blood T cells in healthy people across ages. TCRdb used MiXCR to reprocess the 5' RACE reads, holding one entry per CDR3 protein. The data contain just under 750,000 distinct CDR3 sequences, about 20% of them singletons. Sequenced material: blood. These receptors were taken from a man aged 65 to 79 in good health. Both conserved end residues are trimmed from each CDR3. Fields, in order: CDR3 protein, J gene, V gene, CDR3 length, D gene. A D gene is named only where the DNA matches it firmly.

cdr3_aa: ASSLTSVEQF
j_call: TRBJ2-1
v_call: TRBV7-2
cdr3_length: 10
d_call: TRBD2

cdr3_aa: ASSLQDTDTQY
j_call: TRBJ2-3
v_call: TRBV4-3
cdr3_length: 11
d_call: NA

cdr3_aa: ASTDGGTGYNEQF
j_call: TRBJ2-1
v_call: TRBV6-2/TRBV6-3
cdr3_length: 13
d_call: NA

cdr3_aa: ASTIFTRDGYNEQF
j_call: TRBJ2-1
v_call: TRBV5-1
cdr3_length: 14
d_call: NA

cdr3_aa: SVDLRGTGELF
j_call: TRBJ2-2
v_call: TRBV29-1
cdr3_length: 11
d_call: NA

cdr3_aa: ASSADREPQETQY
j_call: TRBJ2-5
v_call: TRBV2
cdr3_length: 13
d_call: TRBD1

cdr3_aa: ASSLFAWHRGAF
j_call: TRBJ1-1
v_call: TRBV28
cdr3_length: 12
d_call: NA

cdr3_aa: ASSARDSGIGYT
j_call: TRBJ1-2
v_call: TRBV7-2
cdr3_length: 12
d_call: TRBD1

cdr3_aa: AIRLRGDSDTRY
j_call: TRBJ2-3
v_call: TRBV10-3
cdr3_length: 12
d_call: TRBD2

cdr3_aa: ASSQDGTSPGNTIY
j_call: TRBJ1-3
v_call: TRBV3-1
cdr3_length: 14
d_call: NA

cdr3_aa: ASSSPGQGAGEKLF
j_call: TRBJ1-4
v_call: TRBV6-6
cdr3_length: 14
d_call: TRBD1

cdr3_aa: SKKRTGEGETQY
j_call: TRBJ2-5
v_call: TRBV20-1
cdr3_length: 12
d_call: TRBD1

cdr3_aa: ASSFMGETGELF
j_call: TRBJ2-2
v_call: TRBV12-3/TRBV12-4
cdr3_length: 12
d_call: NA

cdr3_aa: ASSLAVITDTQY
j_call: TRBJ2-3
v_call: TRBV7-2
cdr3_length: 12
d_call: NA

cdr3_aa: ASSLGRRQETQY
j_call: TRBJ2-5
v_call: TRBV5-6
cdr3_length: 12
d_call: NA

cdr3_aa: SVAQTGIRSEQY
j_call: TRBJ2-7
v_call: TRBV29-1
cdr3_length: 12
d_call: TRBD1

cdr3_aa: SVDEAQY
j_call: TRBJ2-5
v_call: TRBV29-1
cdr3_length: 7
d_call: NA

cdr3_aa: ASSPSLGTGLYYGYT
j_call: TRBJ1-2
v_call: TRBV7-9
cdr3_length: 15
d_call: TRBD1

cdr3_aa: SVGLGNYGYT
j_call: TRBJ1-2
v_call: TRBV29-1
cdr3_length: 10
d_call: NA

cdr3_aa: ASSVTGVYSNQPQH
j_call: TRBJ1-5
v_call: TRBV6-1
cdr3_length: 14
d_call: TRBD1

cdr3_aa: ASSLGLADKNIQY
j_call: TRBJ2-4
v_call: TRBV5-1
cdr3_length: 13
d_call: TRBD2

cdr3_aa: ASSLRDRDDYGYT
j_call: TRBJ1-2
v_call: TRBV11-1
cdr3_length: 13
d_call: TRBD1

cdr3_aa: ASSSILAGGDNEQF
j_call: NA
v_call: TRBV7-2
cdr3_length: 14
d_call: TRBD2

cdr3_aa: ASSLTGTGRGNTIY
j_call: TRBJ1-3
v_call: TRBV5-1
cdr3_length: 14
d_call: TRBD1

cdr3_aa: ASSLGGSNEKLF
j_call: TRBJ1-4
v_call: TRBV5-1
cdr3_length: 12
d_call: NA

cdr3_aa: ASSRGLTGGNEKLF
j_call: TRBJ1-4
v_call: TRBV4-1
cdr3_length: 14
d_call: TRBD1

cdr3_aa: AISESGPAQY
j_call: TRBJ2-3
v_call: TRBV10-3
cdr3_length: 10
d_call: NA

cdr3_aa: SARDSGTPTEKLF
j_call: TRBJ1-4
v_call: TRBV20-1
cdr3_length: 13
d_call: NA

cdr3_aa: ASAGSTNEKLF
j_call: TRBJ1-4
v_call: TRBV7-8
cdr3_length: 11
d_call: NA

cdr3_aa: AGAKGAHPTDTQY
j_call: TRBJ2-3
v_call: TRBV7-9
cdr3_length: 13
d_call: TRBD1

cdr3_aa: ATALGQPNTGELF
j_call: TRBJ2-2
v_call: TRBV10-3
cdr3_length: 13
d_call: TRBD1

cdr3_aa: ATSDLQSRPQGYT
j_call: TRBJ1-2
v_call: TRBV24-1
cdr3_length: 13
d_call: NA

cdr3_aa: ASRVSGTDTQY
j_call: TRBJ2-3
v_call: TRBV5-1
cdr3_length: 11
d_call: NA

cdr3_aa: SASLGSDTDTQY
j_call: TRBJ2-3
v_call: TRBV20-1
cdr3_length: 12
d_call: NA

cdr3_aa: ASSTWDYYNEQF
j_call: TRBJ2-1
v_call: TRBV11-1
cdr3_length: 12
d_call: TRBD2

cdr3_aa: ASSLGGAENQPQH
j_call: TRBJ1-5
v_call: TRBV12-3/TRBV12-4
cdr3_length: 13
d_call: NA

cdr3_aa: ASSLPDRGDTQY
j_call: TRBJ2-3
v_call: TRBV28
cdr3_length: 12
d_call: TRBD1

cdr3_aa: ASSLRQLTGELF
j_call: TRBJ2-2
v_call: TRBV12-3/TRBV12-4
cdr3_length: 12
d_call: NA

cdr3_aa: ASSRGGAGTDTQY
j_call: TRBJ2-3
v_call: TRBV12-3/TRBV12-4
cdr3_length: 13
d_call: TRBD2

cdr3_aa: ASSLQGVNTGELF
j_call: TRBJ2-2
v_call: TRBV28
cdr3_length: 13
d_call: TRBD1

cdr3_aa: ASSPPAGTYEQY
j_call: TRBJ2-7
v_call: TRBV18
cdr3_length: 12
d_call: TRBD2

cdr3_aa: ASSVLAGALYEQY
j_call: NA
v_call: TRBV6-1
cdr3_length: 13
d_call: NA

cdr3_aa: ASSSGPGQVVYTEAF
j_call: TRBJ1-1
v_call: TRBV5-1
cdr3_length: 15
d_call: TRBD1

cdr3_aa: ASSSRLAGGPDTQY
j_call: TRBJ2-3
v_call: TRBV7-9
cdr3_length: 14
d_call: TRBD2

cdr3_aa: SARVSGGRADTQY
j_call: TRBJ2-3
v_call: TRBV20-1
cdr3_length: 13
d_call: TRBD2

cdr3_aa: SVGVTGGNQPQH
j_call: TRBJ1-5
v_call: TRBV29-1
cdr3_length: 12
d_call: TRBD1

cdr3_aa: ASSAKGLGPPNYGYT
j_call: TRBJ1-2
v_call: TRBV14
cdr3_length: 15
d_call: NA

cdr3_aa: ASSRGQRAKNIQY
j_call: TRBJ2-4
v_call: TRBV6-5
cdr3_length: 13
d_call: TRBD1

cdr3_aa: ASSQEFGSRQDPYEQY
j_call: NA
v_call: TRBV3-1
cdr3_length: 16
d_call: NA

cdr3_aa: ASSLVTAAGNQPQH
j_call: TRBJ1-5
v_call: TRBV5-5
cdr3_length: 14
d_call: NA

cdr3_aa: ATSDLKSGSADTQY
j_call: TRBJ2-3
v_call: TRBV24-1
cdr3_length: 14
d_call: TRBD2

cdr3_aa: ASSLAGFSGNTIY
j_call: TRBJ1-3
v_call: TRBV5-1
cdr3_length: 13
d_call: NA

cdr3_aa: ASSLNRDTQY
j_call: TRBJ2-3
v_call: TRBV7-2
cdr3_length: 10
d_call: NA

cdr3_aa: ASSQDPGILVT
j_call: TRBJ1-2
v_call: TRBV3-1
cdr3_length: 11
d_call: NA